The T cell receptor beta chain described here comes from a study of blood T cell repertoires in COVID-19. Study as a whole: In each case, the material was cDNA or gDNA derived from T cells, B-cell-depleted T cells, or PBMCs.

Per the original data handling: Amplification of reference gene primers provided the estimated nucleated cell counts. The method was immunoSEQ multiplex PCR; TCRdb's version includes in-frame clones alone and lacks a portion of them. Clonal size and the V and J genes are those of that table, whereas D and trimming came from the DNA. The repertoire holds more than 250,000 clones, with roughly 88% as singletons. This CDR3 contains 12 residues. The V end was cut by 7 bases, the J end by 11 bases, with 17 bases between. Looked up from germline, CDR1 is MDHEN and CDR2 is SYDVKM. Recruitment covered about two dozen US areas and drew participants whose ages spanned about 18 to 100 years.

The origin of this receptor is a woman between 35 and 50 years old with acute COVID-19. Sequencing input: PBMCs or T cells enriched from blood (not recorded which). The chain recombines TRBV28 with TRBJ1-1; D perhaps matches TRBD1 (6 bases). In nucleotides, the CDR3 is TGTGCCAGCAACCTGGGGGCGCAGGGCGCTTTCTTT. Translating gives CASNLGAQGAFF.